Below, one TCR beta chain is given with its context. Other DNA sequences of this sample code for an identical CDR3. The PCR used 60 Vbeta and 13 Jbeta primers. Using immunoSEQ multiplex PCR, the repertoire was profiled, and TCRdb retains in-frame clones only, with some absent. The sample contains 150,000 to 200,000 clones, around 79% of which appear only once. The data belong to a study of cytomegalovirus exposure and HLA in healthy donors. V was clipped by 0 bases and J by 4 bases; unmatched bases: 5. Germline values: CDR1 SGHTS, CDR2 YDEGEE. This CDR3 spans 15 amino acids. The J gene is TRBJ1-2, the V gene TRBV5-8; TRBD1 agrees at 8 bases. The receptor comes from a man aged 50-60 years in good health and CMV-seropositive. The sample comprised PBMCs. The CDR3 here is CASSLAGTGGYGYTF. The CDR3 coding sequence is TGTGCCAGCAGCTTGGCCGGGACAGGTGGCTATGGCTACACCTTC.